Listed below are T cell receptor beta chains from one sample, sequenced in a study of human thymus T cells. This table comes from immunoSEQ multiplex PCR, and its TCRdb copy is limited to in-frame clones, with some not included. Of about 60,000 clones in the sample, approximately 95% were seen once. The specimen sequenced was blood. These receptors were collected from a boy under two years old with a congenital heart defect but otherwise immunologically healthy. CDR3s include the opening cysteine and the closing phenylalanine or tryptophan.

cdr3_aa	v_call	j_call
CASSQGLGPSSRDYEQYF	TRBV4-2	TRBJ2-7
CASSRGGWSGAFF	TRBV7-9	TRBJ1-1
CASRKQGLGPQHF	TRBV6-1	TRBJ1-5
CASSQGAYNEQFF	TRBV6-5	TRBJ2-1
CASSATGTYYEQYF	TRBV6-1	TRBJ2-7
CSCSRDYEQYF	TRBV29-1	TRBJ2-7
CASSGGGLLYGYTF	TRBV2	TRBJ1-2
CASRPNAGPDGYTF	TRBV12-2	TRBJ1-2
CASITPGVASNQPQHF	TRBV28	TRBJ1-5
CASSPQGLAGVNEQFF	TRBV5-1	TRBJ2-1
CASSQVVGGNEQFF	TRBV4-3	TRBJ2-1
CASSRGPQETQYF	TRBV6-5	TRBJ2-5
CAIKGHPGDYGYTF	TRBV10-3	TRBJ1-2
CATSRDSSYEQYF	TRBV15	TRBJ2-7
CASSLGTGMNTEAFF	TRBV5-1	TRBJ1-1
CASSIGAWGPETQYF	TRBV19	TRBJ2-5
CASSFTQGYNSPLHF	TRBV11-1	TRBJ1-6
CASKGLAGGTGELFF	TRBV19	TRBJ2-2
CASTPGRDSSNTGELFF	TRBV27	TRBJ2-2
CAISDEGAGSYEQYF	TRBV10-3	TRBJ2-7
CASSRDRLPEKLFF	TRBV25-1	TRBJ1-4
CASSSLAGGTDTQYF	TRBV27	TRBJ2-3
CASSLLVGGFGENQPQHF	TRBV5-5	TRBJ1-5
CSVRGLALDREQFF	TRBV29-1	TRBJ2-1
CASSPTGGSQPQHF	TRBV18	TRBJ1-5
CASSLVEGGLTDTQYF	TRBV7-2	TRBJ2-3
CASSLQGQGYGHEQFF	TRBV5-1	TRBJ2-1
CSVPRAGGVADTQYF	TRBV29-1	TRBJ2-3
CASSQDERVTKNIQYF	TRBV4-2	TRBJ2-4
CASSFRASDRGGKNTEAFF	TRBV7-9	TRBJ1-1
CASSWGQSYEQYF	TRBV5-6	TRBJ2-7
CASSMDTADNQPQHF	TRBV19	TRBJ1-5
CASSLTGKDFGFF	TRBV5-6	TRBJ2-1
CASSLNLMNTEAFF	TRBV5-4	TRBJ1-1
CASSLSWVQNTGELFF	TRBV5-1	TRBJ2-2
CASSPTLSYEQYF	TRBV27	TRBJ2-7
CASSQDGTEAFF	TRBV6-6	TRBJ1-1
CASSFGRGRNGYTF	TRBV27	TRBJ1-2
CASSVVRGQPQHF	TRBV2	TRBJ1-5
CASSVGDQPQHF	TRBV9	TRBJ1-5
CASSLKGPGAYEQYF	TRBV7-2	TRBJ2-7
CASSMGQSSYNEQFF	TRBV19	TRBJ2-1
CASSFRGGNQPQHF	TRBV4-1	TRBJ1-5
CSVGGLANTGELFF	TRBV29-1	TRBJ2-2
CASGSTGNEQYF	TRBV12-5	TRBJ2-7
CASSLAGGLYTGELFF	TRBV5-4	TRBJ2-2
CAWSVQLGGLFF	TRBV30	TRBJ1-4
CASSEAGGQPQHF	TRBV6-1	TRBJ1-5
CASRFDRASPLHF	TRBV10-2	TRBJ1-6
CATSRERGLYEQYF	TRBV15	TRBJ2-7
CASSQDPAARGYNEQFF	TRBV4-1	TRBJ2-1
CATSTGPLETQYF	TRBV15	TRBJ2-5
CASSAGQGPYEQYF	TRBV14	TRBJ2-7
CASSLGLAGYNEQFF	TRBV4-2	TRBJ2-1
CASSYIRDSDTGELFF	TRBV6-5	TRBJ2-2
CASSGSGTPDIQYF	TRBV2	TRBJ2-4
CASSYEGLAGAYEQYF	TRBV6-6	TRBJ2-7
CASGLPRSEQYF	TRBV12-5	TRBJ2-7
CASSTGQSSYEQYF	TRBV28	TRBJ2-7